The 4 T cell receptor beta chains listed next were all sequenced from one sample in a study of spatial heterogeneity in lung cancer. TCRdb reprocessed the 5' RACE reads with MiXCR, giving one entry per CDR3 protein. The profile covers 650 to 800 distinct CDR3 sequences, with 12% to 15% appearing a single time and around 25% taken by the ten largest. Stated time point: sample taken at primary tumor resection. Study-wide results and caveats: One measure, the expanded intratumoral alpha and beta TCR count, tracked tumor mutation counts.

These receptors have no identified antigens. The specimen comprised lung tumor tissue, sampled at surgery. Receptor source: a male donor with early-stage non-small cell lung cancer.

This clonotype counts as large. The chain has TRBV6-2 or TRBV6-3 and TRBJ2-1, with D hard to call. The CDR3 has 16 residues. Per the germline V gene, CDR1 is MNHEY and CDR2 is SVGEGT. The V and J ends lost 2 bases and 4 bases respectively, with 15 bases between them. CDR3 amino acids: CASSYVAEPPYNEQFF. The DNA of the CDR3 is TGTGCCAGCAGTTACGTGGCGGAGCCCCCATACAATGAGCAGTTCTTC.

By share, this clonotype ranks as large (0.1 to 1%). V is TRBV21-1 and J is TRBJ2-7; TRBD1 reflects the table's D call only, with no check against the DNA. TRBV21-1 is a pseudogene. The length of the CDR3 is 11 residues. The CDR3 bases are TGTGCCAGCAGATCCCCCGGGGTGAAGTACGTC. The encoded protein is CASRSPGVKYV.

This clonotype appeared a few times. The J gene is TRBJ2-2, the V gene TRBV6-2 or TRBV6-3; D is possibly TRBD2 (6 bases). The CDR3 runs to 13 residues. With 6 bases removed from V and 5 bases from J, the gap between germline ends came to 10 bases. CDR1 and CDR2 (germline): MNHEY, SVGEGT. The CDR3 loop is CASRPGTTGELFF. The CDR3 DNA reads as TGTGCCAGCAGACCTGGGACTACCGGGGAGCTGTTTTTT.

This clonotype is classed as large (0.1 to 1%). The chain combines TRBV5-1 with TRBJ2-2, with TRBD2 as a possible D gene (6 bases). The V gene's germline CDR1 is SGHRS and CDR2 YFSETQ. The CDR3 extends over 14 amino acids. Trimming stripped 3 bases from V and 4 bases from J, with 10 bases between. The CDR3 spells CASSSGLTTGELFF. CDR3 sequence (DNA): TGCGCCAGCAGCTCGGGACTCACCACCGGGGAGCTGTTTTTT.